The rows below give T cell receptor beta chains drawn from one sample of a study of vaccination effects on CD4 cells after COVID-19. TCRdb's table, derived via immunoSEQ multiplex PCR, lists solely in-frame clones and lacks some. The data contain 40,000 to 55,000 clones, 74% of them singletons. The antigens of these receptors remain unknown. This specimen was CD4+ T cells from PBMCs cultured without peptide, taken before COVID-19 vaccination. The receptors were gathered from a human donor who had a prior SARS-CoV-2 infection. Both conserved end residues are part of each CDR3. Fields, in order: V gene, J gene, D gene, clone size, CDR3 protein, CDR3 DNA. The D gene is left open where the match is weak. The listing skips clone size in some rows; elsewhere it reads once, few, many or a size class.

TRBV30	TRBJ2-5	TRBD2	-	CAWRSGGAVETQYF	TGTGCCTGGCGTAGCGGGGGGGCCGTTGAGACCCAGTACTTC
TRBV7-8	TRBJ2-2	-	few	CASSSRGVKTGELFF	TGTGCCAGCAGCAGCAGGGGAGTGAAAACCGGGGAGCTGTTTTTT
TRBV20-1	TRBJ1-1	-	-	CSASNVGGAFF	TGCAGTGCTAGTAATGTAGGAGGAGCTTTCTTT
TRBV2	TRBJ1-6	TRBD1	few	CASSGQGTWDSPLHF	TGTGCCAGCAGTGGACAGGGGACTTGGGATTCACCCCTCCACTTT
TRBV4-2	TRBJ2-5	-	-	CASSQGLSGAQETQYF	TGTGCCAGCAGCCAAGGTCTTTCCGGGGCCCAAGAGACCCAGTACTTC
TRBV19	TRBJ2-3	-	-	CATRRTPSGTDTQYF	TGTGCCACGCGAAGGACACCTTCCGGCACAGATACGCAGTATTTT
TRBV6-2/TRBV6-3	TRBJ2-1	-	-	CASSPIDRPPYNEQFF	TGTGCCAGCAGTCCAATCGATAGACCGCCGTACAATGAGCAGTTCTTC
TRBV5-1	TRBJ2-3	TRBD2	-	CASSLVWAGGTDTQYF	TGCGCCAGCAGCTTGGTTTGGGCGGGAGGCACAGATACGCAGTATTTT
TRBV5-1	TRBJ2-1	-	-	CASSYLGLGSFGNEQFF	TGCGCCAGCAGCTACCTAGGTCTCGGGAGTTTTGGGAATGAGCAGTTCTTC
TRBV5-5	TRBJ2-5	-	-	CASSLGRRQGPETQYF	TGTGCCAGCAGCTTGGGTCGGCGGCAGGGGCCAGAGACCCAGTACTTC
TRBV7-2	TRBJ2-2	TRBD2	-	CASSLTSASAGELFF	TGTGCCAGCAGTCTGACTAGCGCGAGTGCCGGGGAGCTGTTTTTT
TRBV10-3	TRBJ2-6	TRBD2	-	CAISLHSRGDPGANVLTF	TGTGCCATCAGCCTTCACTCTCGGGGGGACCCTGGGGCCAACGTCCTGACTTTC
TRBV15	TRBJ2-1	-	once	CATSRDGRGGRNEQFF	TGTGCCACCAGCAGAGATGGGAGGGGGGGCCGCAATGAGCAGTTCTTC
TRBV2	TRBJ2-7	TRBD2	-	CASRTGGPYEQYF	TGTGCCAGCAGGACGGGGGGTCCCTACGAGCAGTACTTC
TRBV7-3	TRBJ2-2	TRBD2	-	CASSLVAGDAGELFF	TGTGCCAGCAGCTTGGTAGCGGGAGATGCCGGGGAGCTGTTTTTT
TRBV27	TRBJ2-7	-	-	CASSLREGGYEQYF	TGTGCCAGCAGCCTCAGGGAGGGGGGCTACGAGCAGTACTTC
TRBV2	TRBJ2-7	-	once	CASSPSLTGQYEQYF	TGTGCCAGCAGCCCCAGCCTGACGGGGCAATACGAGCAGTACTTC
TRBV7-9	TRBJ1-3	-	-	CASSPTKTAYGGGNTIYF	TGTGCCAGCAGCCCCACAAAAACGGCGTACGGGGGTGGAAACACCATATATTTT
TRBV11-3	TRBJ2-3	-	-	CASSPKRLLLGTQYF	TGTGCCAGCAGCCCAAAGAGGCTACTGCTCGGTACGCAGTATTTT
TRBV25-1	TRBJ1-4	-	-	CASSEFGGKLFF	TGTGCCAGCAGTGAATTCGGAGGAAAACTGTTTTTT
TRBV9	TRBJ1-6	-	-	CASSADASSYNSPLHF	TGTGCCAGCAGTGCCGACGCGAGCTCCTATAATTCACCCCTCCACTTT
TRBV5-4	TRBJ2-3	TRBD2	-	CASSDPGLAAVDTQYF	TGTGCCAGCAGCGATCCGGGACTAGCCGCCGTAGATACGCAGTATTTT
TRBV5-1	TRBJ2-5	-	once	CASSRLQGGETQYF	TGCGCCAGCAGCCGTCTACAGGGCGGCGAGACCCAGTACTTC
TRBV11-2	TRBJ1-2	-	-	CASSLGGAYPGYTF	TGTGCCAGCAGCTTAGGAGGCGCCTACCCTGGCTACACCTTC
TRBV5-1	TRBJ1-2	TRBD1	once	CASSLYMAGTGIINYTF	TGCGCCAGCAGCTTGTACATGGCCGGGACAGGGATTATTAACTACACCTTC
TRBV18	TRBJ2-1	TRBD2	-	CASSPPSGGEYNEQFF	TGTGCCAGCTCACCACCCAGCGGGGGTGAGTACAATGAGCAGTTCTTC
TRBV5-1	TRBJ2-1	-	-	CASSLFRGAGRNEQFF	TGCGCCAGCAGCTTGTTTCGGGGGGCAGGTAGGAATGAGCAGTTCTTC
TRBV11-3	TRBJ1-4	-	-	CASSLGGPRPEKLFF	TGTGCCAGCAGCTTAGGCGGGCCACGACCGGAAAAACTGTTTTTT
TRBV5-1	TRBJ2-6	-	-	CASSWVGGPSSGANVLTF	TGCGCCAGCAGCTGGGTGGGGGGGCCTAGCTCTGGGGCCAACGTCCTGACTTTC